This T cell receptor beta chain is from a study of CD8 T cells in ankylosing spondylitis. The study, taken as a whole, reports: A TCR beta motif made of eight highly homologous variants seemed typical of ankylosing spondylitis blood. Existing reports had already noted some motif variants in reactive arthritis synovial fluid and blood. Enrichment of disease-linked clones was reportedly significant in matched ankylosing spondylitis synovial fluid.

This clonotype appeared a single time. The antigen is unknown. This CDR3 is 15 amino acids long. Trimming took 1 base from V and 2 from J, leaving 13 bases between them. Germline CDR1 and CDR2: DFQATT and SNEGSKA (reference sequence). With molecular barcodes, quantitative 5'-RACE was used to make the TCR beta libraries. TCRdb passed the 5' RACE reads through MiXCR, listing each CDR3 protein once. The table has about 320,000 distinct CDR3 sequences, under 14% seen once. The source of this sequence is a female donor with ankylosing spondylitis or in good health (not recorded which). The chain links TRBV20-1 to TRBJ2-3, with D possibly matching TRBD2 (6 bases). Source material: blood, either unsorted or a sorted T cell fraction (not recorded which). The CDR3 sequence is CSARVGSTITDTQYF. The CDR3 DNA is TGCAGTGCTAGAGTCGGGAGCACCATCACAGATACGCAGTATTTT.